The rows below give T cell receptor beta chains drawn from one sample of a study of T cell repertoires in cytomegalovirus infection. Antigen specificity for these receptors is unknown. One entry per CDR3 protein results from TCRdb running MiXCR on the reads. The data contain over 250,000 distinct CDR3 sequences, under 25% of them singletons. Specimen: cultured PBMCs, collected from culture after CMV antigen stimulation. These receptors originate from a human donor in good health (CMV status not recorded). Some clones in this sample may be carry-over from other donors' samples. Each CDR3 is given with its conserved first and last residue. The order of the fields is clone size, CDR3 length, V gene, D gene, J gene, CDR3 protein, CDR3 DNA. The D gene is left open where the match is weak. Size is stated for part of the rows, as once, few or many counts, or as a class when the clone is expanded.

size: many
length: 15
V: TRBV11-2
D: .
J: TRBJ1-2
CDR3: CASSQTPGTFYGYTF
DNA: TGTGCCAGCAGCCAAACCCCTGGGACCTTCTATGGCTACACCTTC

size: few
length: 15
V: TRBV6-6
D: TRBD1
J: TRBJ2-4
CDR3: CASSGDRGSKNIQYF
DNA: TGTGCCAGCAGTGGAGACAGGGGGTCCAAAAACATTCAGTACTTC

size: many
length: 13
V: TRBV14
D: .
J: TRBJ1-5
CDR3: CASSPSGNQPQHF
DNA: TGTGCCAGCAGCCCAAGTGGCAATCAGCCCCAGCATTTT

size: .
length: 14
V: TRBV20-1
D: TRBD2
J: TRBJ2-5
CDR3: CSARRPSGKETQYF
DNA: TGCAGTGCTAGACGACCTAGCGGGAAAGAGACCCAGTACTTC

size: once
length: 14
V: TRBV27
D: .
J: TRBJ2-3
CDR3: CASSLSGNTDTQYF
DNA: TGTGCCAGCAGTTTGAGTGGGAACACAGATACGCAGTATTTT

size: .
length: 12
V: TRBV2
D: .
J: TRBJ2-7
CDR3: CATSRDIYEQYF
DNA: TGTGCCACTTCCCGGGACATCTACGAGCAGTACTTC

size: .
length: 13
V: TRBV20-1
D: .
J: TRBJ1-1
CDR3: CSASPGVNTEAFF
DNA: TGCAGTGCTAGTCCCGGGGTGAACACTGAAGCTTTCTTT

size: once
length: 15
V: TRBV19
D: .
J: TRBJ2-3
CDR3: CASSIRRGRTDTQYF
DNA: TGTGCCAGTAGTATCAGGCGGGGAAGGACAGATACGCAGTATTTT

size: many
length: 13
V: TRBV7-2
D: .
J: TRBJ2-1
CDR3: CASSERTVNEQFF
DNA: TGTGCCAGCAGCGAAAGGACAGTCAATGAGCAGTTCTTC

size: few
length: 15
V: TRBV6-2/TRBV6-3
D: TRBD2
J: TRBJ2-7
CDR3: CASRTGTSDFYEQYF
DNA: TGTGCCAGCAGGACCGGGACTAGCGATTTCTACGAGCAGTACTTC

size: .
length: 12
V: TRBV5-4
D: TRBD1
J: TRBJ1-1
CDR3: CASSWGQYEAFF
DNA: TGTGCCAGCAGTTGGGGACAGTACGAAGCTTTCTTT

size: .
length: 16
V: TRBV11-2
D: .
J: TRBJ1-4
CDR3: CASSLGDFATNEKLFF
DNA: TGTGCCAGCAGCTTAGGGGACTTCGCAACTAATGAAAAACTGTTTTTT

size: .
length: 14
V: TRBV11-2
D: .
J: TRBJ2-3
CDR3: CASSSATYADTQYF
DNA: TGTGCCAGCAGCTCAGCTACGTACGCAGATACGCAGTATTTT

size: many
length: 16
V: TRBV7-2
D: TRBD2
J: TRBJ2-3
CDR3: CASSFYGTSGGDTQYF
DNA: TGTGCCAGCAGCTTTTATGGGACTAGCGGGGGAGATACGCAGTATTTT

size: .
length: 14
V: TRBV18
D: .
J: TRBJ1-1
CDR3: CASSPLGNGYEAFF
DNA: TGTGCCAGCTCACCACTCGGTAATGGGTATGAAGCTTTCTTT

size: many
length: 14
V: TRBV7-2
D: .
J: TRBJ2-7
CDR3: CASSRGQGNYEQYF
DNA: TGTGCCAGCAGCCGAGGCCAGGGCAACTACGAGCAGTACTTC

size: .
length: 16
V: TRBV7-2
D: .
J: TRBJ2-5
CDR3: CASSLGATLIRETQYF
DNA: TGTGCCAGCAGCTTAGGAGCAACCTTAATAAGAGAGACCCAGTACTTC

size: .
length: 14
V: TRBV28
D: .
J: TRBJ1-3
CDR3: CASSFPLTGNTIYF
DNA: TGTGCCAGCAGTTTCCCATTAACTGGAAACACCATATATTTT

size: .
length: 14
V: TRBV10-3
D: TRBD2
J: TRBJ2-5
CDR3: CAISGSSGQETQYF
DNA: TGTGCCATCAGTGGGTCTAGCGGTCAAGAGACCCAGTACTTC

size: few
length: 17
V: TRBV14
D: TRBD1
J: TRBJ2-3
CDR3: CASSDGAGTESTDTQYF
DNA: TGTGCCAGCAGTGACGGCGCCGGGACAGAGAGCACAGATACGCAGTATTTT

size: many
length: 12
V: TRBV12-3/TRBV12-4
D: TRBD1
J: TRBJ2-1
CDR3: CASSFGQGEQFF
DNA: TGTGCCAGCAGTTTCGGACAGGGTGAGCAGTTCTTC

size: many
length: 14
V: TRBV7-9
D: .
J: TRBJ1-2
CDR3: CASSFYSALGGYTF
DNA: TGTGCCAGCAGCTTCTATTCCGCACTGGGGGGCTACACCTTC

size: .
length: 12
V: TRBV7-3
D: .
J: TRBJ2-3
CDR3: CASSPDLGTQYF
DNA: TGTGCCAGCAGTCCCGACCTAGGGACGCAGTATTTT

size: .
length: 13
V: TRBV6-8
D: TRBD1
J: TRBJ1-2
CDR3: CASRRQGADGYTF
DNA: TGTGCCAGCAGAAGACAGGGGGCGGATGGCTACACCTTC

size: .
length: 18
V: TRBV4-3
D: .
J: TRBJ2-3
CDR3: CASSQDYHFASSTDTQYF
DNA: TGCGCCAGCAGCCAAGATTATCACTTCGCCTCTAGCACAGATACGCAGTATTTT

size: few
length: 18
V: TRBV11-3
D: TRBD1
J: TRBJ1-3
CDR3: CASSLAKWTGGSGNTIYF
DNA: TGTGCCAGCAGCTTAGCGAAGTGGACAGGGGGCTCTGGAAACACCATATATTTT

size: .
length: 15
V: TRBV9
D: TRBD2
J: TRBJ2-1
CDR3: CASSTSGRAHNEQFF
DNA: TGTGCCAGCAGCACGAGCGGGAGGGCGCACAATGAGCAGTTCTTC

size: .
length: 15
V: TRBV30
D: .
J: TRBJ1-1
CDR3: CAFRGDLAWGTEAFF
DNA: TGTGCCTTTAGAGGGGACCTAGCTTGGGGCACTGAAGCTTTCTTT

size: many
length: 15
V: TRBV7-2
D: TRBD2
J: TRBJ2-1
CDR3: CASSIGLAEYNEQFF
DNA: TGTGCCAGCAGCATAGGACTAGCGGAGTACAATGAGCAGTTCTTC

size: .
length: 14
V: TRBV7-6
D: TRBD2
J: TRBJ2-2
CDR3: CASSLSAGAGELFF
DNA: TGTGCCAGCAGCTTAAGTGCGGGAGCCGGGGAGCTGTTTTTT

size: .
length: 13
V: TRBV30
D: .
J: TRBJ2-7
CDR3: CAWSMQGPVEQYF
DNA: TGTGCCTGGAGCATGCAGGGGCCCGTCGAGCAGTACTTC

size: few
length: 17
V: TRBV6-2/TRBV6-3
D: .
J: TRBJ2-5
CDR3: CASSYIRDLNGQETQYF
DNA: TGTGCCAGCAGTTACATCCGGGATTTGAATGGCCAAGAGACCCAGTACTTC

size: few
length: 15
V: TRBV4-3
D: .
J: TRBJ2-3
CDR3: CASSQDPSGTDTQYF
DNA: TGCGCCAGCAGCCAAGATCCCAGCGGCACAGATACGCAGTATTTT

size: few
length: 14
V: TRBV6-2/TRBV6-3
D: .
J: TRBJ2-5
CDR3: CASRSNPGRGTQYF
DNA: TGTGCCAGCAGAAGTAACCCGGGACGGGGGACCCAGTACTTC

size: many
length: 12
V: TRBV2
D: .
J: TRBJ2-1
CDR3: CASSQDSNEQFF
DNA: TGTGCCAGCAGCCAGGACTCAAATGAGCAGTTCTTC

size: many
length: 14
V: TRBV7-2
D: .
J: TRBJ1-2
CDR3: CASSLGTVNYGYTF
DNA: TGTGCCAGCAGCTTAGGGACAGTTAACTATGGCTACACCTTC

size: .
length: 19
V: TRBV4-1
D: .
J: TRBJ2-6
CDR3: CASSQDFRQRSSGANVLTF
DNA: TGCGCCAGCAGCCAAGATTTCAGACAGAGAAGCTCTGGGGCCAACGTCCTGACTTTC

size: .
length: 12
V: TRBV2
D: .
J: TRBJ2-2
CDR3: CASSEVSGELFF
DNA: TGTGCCAGCAGTGAAGTTTCCGGGGAGCTGTTTTTT

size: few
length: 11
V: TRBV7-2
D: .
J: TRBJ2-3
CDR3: CASSKADTQYF
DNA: TGTGCCAGCAGCAAAGCGGATACGCAGTATTTT

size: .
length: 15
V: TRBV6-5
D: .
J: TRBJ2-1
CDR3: CASSYDENTYNEQFF
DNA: TGTGCCAGCAGTTACGACGAGAACACCTACAATGAGCAGTTCTTC

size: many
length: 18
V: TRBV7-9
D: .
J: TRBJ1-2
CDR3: CASSLSEGLRGAGYGYTF
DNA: TGTGCCAGCAGCTTATCAGAAGGTTTGCGGGGGGCAGGCTATGGCTACACCTTC

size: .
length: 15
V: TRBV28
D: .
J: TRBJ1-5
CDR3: CASSFGGIANQPQHF
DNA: TGTGCCAGCAGTTTCGGGGGTATAGCTAATCAGCCCCAGCATTTT

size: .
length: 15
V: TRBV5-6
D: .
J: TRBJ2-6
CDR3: CASSLGVTGANVLTF
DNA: TGTGCCAGCAGCTTGGGAGTGACTGGGGCCAACGTCCTGACTTTC

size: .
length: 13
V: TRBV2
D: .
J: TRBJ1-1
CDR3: CASREDRYTEAFF
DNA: TGTGCCAGCAGGGAGGACAGATACACTGAAGCTTTCTTT

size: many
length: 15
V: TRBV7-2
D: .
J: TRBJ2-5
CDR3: CASSLAGSIEETQYF
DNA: TGTGCCAGCAGCTTGGCAGGGTCGATTGAAGAGACCCAGTACTTC

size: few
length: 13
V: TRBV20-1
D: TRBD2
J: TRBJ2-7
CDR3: CSAVREGRYEQYF
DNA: TGCAGTGCTGTTCGGGAGGGCCGCTACGAGCAGTACTTC

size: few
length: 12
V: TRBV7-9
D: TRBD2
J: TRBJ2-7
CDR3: CASAGAGYEQYF
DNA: TGTGCCAGTGCGGGAGCAGGGTACGAGCAGTACTTC

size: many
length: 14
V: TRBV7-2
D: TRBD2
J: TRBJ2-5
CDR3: CASSWDYSKETQYF
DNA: TGTGCCAGCAGCTGGGACTACTCCAAAGAGACCCAGTACTTC

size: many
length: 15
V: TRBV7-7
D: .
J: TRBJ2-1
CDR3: CASSSGAPYYNEQFF
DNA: TGTGCTAGCAGCTCAGGGGCCCCCTACTACAATGAGCAGTTCTTC

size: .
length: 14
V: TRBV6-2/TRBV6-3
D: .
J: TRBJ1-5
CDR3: CASSYDQINQPQHF
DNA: TGTGCCAGCAGTTACGACCAGATTAATCAGCCCCAGCATTTT

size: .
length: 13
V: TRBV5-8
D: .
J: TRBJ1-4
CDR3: CASSLVRDSKLFF
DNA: TGTGCCAGCAGCTTGGTTCGTGACAGTAAACTGTTTTTT

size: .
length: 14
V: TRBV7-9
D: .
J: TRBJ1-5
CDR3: CASSEPGRGQPQHF
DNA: TGTGCCAGCAGCGAACCAGGGAGGGGTCAGCCCCAGCATTTT

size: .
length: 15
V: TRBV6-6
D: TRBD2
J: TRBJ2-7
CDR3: CASSYVPGGSYEQYF
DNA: TGTGCCAGCAGTTACGTCCCTGGCGGGAGTTACGAGCAGTACTTC

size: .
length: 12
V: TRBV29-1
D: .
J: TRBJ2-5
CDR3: CSVAMDSETQYF
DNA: TGCAGCGTCGCCATGGACAGCGAGACCCAGTACTTC

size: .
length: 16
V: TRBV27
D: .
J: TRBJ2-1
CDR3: CASSPFLGSSYNEQFF
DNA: TGTGCCAGCAGTCCGTTCCTAGGCAGCTCCTACAATGAGCAGTTCTTC